This TCR beta chain came from a study of immune evolution from preneoplasia to lung adenocarcinoma. Whole-study findings and limits: Later-stage lesions seemingly showed higher T cell density and diversity than normal lung.

The sample holds a few counts of this clone. Its antigen is as yet unknown. The repertoire was sequenced with immunoSEQ multiplex PCR; TCRdb's copy has only in-frame clones and lacks some. The sample includes about 21,000 clones, about 79% of them seen just once. This CDR3 contains 16 residues. Trimming took 5 bases from V and 8 from J; bases not matched to a gene: 12. The germline gives CDR1 MDHEN, CDR2 SYDVKM. H&E slides confirmed each diagnosis, reviewed by two pathologists independently. Sequenced input: FFPE invasive lung adenocarcinoma tissue. The sequence derives from a person between 60 and 70 years old with lung adenocarcinoma. V usage is TRBV28 and J usage is TRBJ2-1, with 10 bases matching TRBD2. The CDR3 sequence: CASSHRPSGRADEQFF. The CDR3 DNA follows: TGTGCCAGCAGTCACCGGCCGAGCGGGAGGGCTGATGAGCAGTTCTTC.